Presented here are 13 T cell receptor beta chains from one specimen sequenced in a study of identical twins. Using its own MiXCR run on the 5' RACE reads, TCRdb lists one record per CDR3 protein. Of 250,000 to 300,000 distinct CDR3 sequences in the sample, 8.5% to 9.5% were seen once. The same sample was also studied in work on yellow fever vaccine responses in identical twins.

Sequences were obtained from CD8+ T cells sorted from blood. Receptors originate from a woman in her late teens or twenties in good health.

There are many counts of this clonotype. V and J are TRBV12-3 or TRBV12-4 and TRBJ2-1, with D perhaps matching TRBD2 (6 bases). V shed 6 bases and J shed 5 bases, with 11 bases lying between them. The length of the CDR3 is 13 residues. Here the CDR3 DNA reads TGTGCCAGCAGCTGGACTACCCACAATGAGCAGTTCTTC. Residues: CASSWTTHNEQFF.

This clonotype was seen a handful of times. The chain has TRBV29-1 and TRBJ2-7; D is possibly TRBD1 (5 bases). Germline loops: CDR1 SQVTM, CDR2 ANQGSEA. The CDR3 totals 15 residues. Trimming left V 0 bases short and J 2 bases short, with 14 bases between. Here the CDR3 reads CSVEDQGGEAYEQYF. CDR3 coding DNA: TGCAGCGTTGAAGATCAGGGTGGGGAAGCCTACGAGCAGTACTTC.

There are many counts of this clonotype. The V gene is TRBV5-1, the J gene TRBJ2-1; D perhaps matches TRBD1 (5 bases). CDR1 and CDR2 (germline): SGHRS, YFSETQ. The V end lost 0 bases, the J end lost 6 bases, and 16 bases lay between the germline ends. The length of the CDR3 is 16 residues. DNA of the CDR3: TGCGCCAGCAGCTTGGCCGATGAAGGGGTTCTCAATGAGCAGTTCTTC. It encodes CASSLADEGVLNEQFF.

This clonotype was found a few times. CDR3 nucleotides: TGTGCCAGCAGCTCCGTCCCGTTACAAGAGACCCAGTACTTC. Translation gives CASSSVPLQETQYF. The chain uses TRBV12-3 or TRBV12-4 and TRBJ2-5; no clear D. The CDR3 length is 14 residues. The germline V and J ends were trimmed by 6 bases and 2 bases, with 13 bases remaining between them.

CDR3 amino acids: CASSPRAGGDEQYF. Here the CDR3 DNA reads TGTGCCAGCAGTCCCCGAGCGGGGGGCGACGAGCAGTACTTC. V and J are TRBV28 and TRBJ2-7, with 9 bases that match TRBD2. V lost 5 bases and J lost 5; bases outside the gene matches: 7. The CDR3 covers 14 residues. Germline values: CDR1 MDHEN, CDR2 SYDVKM.

This clonotype was observed many times. CDR3 coding DNA: TGTGCCACCAAGGAGGGGCTCCAAGCTTTCTTT. Translated: CATKEGLQAFF. The rearrangement links TRBV10-3 to TRBJ1-1; tentatively, D is TRBD1 (5 bases). The CDR3 is 11 residues long. Deletions cut 10 bases from V and 9 bases from J, with 15 bases between. Germline V gives CDR1 ENHRY, CDR2 SYGVKD.

This clonotype was observed a few times. The chain employs TRBV11-3 and TRBJ2-3; 7 bases agree with TRBD2. The CDR3 length is 17 residues. Unmatched junction bases numbered 13, after V lost 4 bases and J lost 3 bases. The germline V gene has CDR1 SGHNT and CDR2 YENEEA. The CDR3 DNA follows: TGTGCCAGCAGCTCCAGACAGCTAGGGGAGGGTACAGATACGCAGTATTTT. It codes for CASSSRQLGEGTDTQYF.

The chain combines TRBV6-5 with TRBJ1-1; the D gene is possibly TRBD1 (6 bases). Germline lookup yields CDR1 MNHEY and CDR2 SVGAGI. Trimming removed 4 bases from V and 3 bases from J, with 12 bases in between. The CDR3 is 14 residues long. CDR3 bases: TGTGCCAGCAGTTGGGGCACAGGGTACACTGAAGCTTTCTTT. Translated: CASSWGTGYTEAFF.

This chain connects TRBV20-1 to TRBJ2-7; TRBD2 might be the D (6 bases). V was clipped by 5 bases and J by 6 bases, with 17 bases between them. The length of the CDR3 is 13 residues. Germline V CDR1 and CDR2: DFQATT, SNEGSKA (reference sequence). CDR3 coding DNA: TGCAGTGCTGGTATATCCCGGGAGCTCGAGCAGTACTTC. This sequence encodes CSAGISRELEQYF.

The chain couples TRBV19 to TRBJ2-2, with TRBD1 matching 9 bases. Germline V gene sequence: CDR1 LNHDA, CDR2 SQIVND (reference sequence). The V segment lost 4 bases and the J segment 0 bases; nucleotides outside the gene matches: 0. CDR3 length equals 15 residues. This CDR3 reads CASSRQGANTGELFF. As DNA, the CDR3 is TGTGCCAGTAGTAGACAGGGGGCGAACACCGGGGAGCTGTTTTTT.

This clonotype was seen a handful of times. The CDR3 loop is CASSRTSGTSGRWIEQFF. CDR3 in DNA: TGTGCCAGCAGCAGAACGTCCGGGACTAGCGGGAGGTGGATTGAGCAGTTCTTC. The rearrangement links TRBV21-1 to TRBJ2-1; the D call in the table, TRBD2, was not verified against the DNA. TRBV21-1 is annotated as a pseudogene. The CDR3 consists of 18 residues.

This clonotype was detected only a few times. V usage is TRBV20-1 and J usage is TRBJ2-1; 12 nucleotides align to TRBD2. Germline V gene sequence: CDR1 DFQATT, CDR2 SNEGSKA (reference sequence). J lost 8 bases, V lost 3 bases, and 8 bases had no gene match. The CDR3 has 15 amino acids. CDR3 in DNA: TGCAGTGCTAGTGTCGGACTAGCGGGGTCCGATGAGCAGTTCTTC. This gives the protein CSASVGLAGSDEQFF.

This clonotype was detected many times. The chain uses TRBV10-3 and TRBJ2-7; 9 bases fit TRBD1. The CDR3 totals 13 residues. Trimming at V came to 10 bases and at J to 2 bases, leaving 6 bases not matched to a gene. CDR1 is ENHRY and CDR2 is SYGVKD in the germline V gene. In nucleotides, the CDR3 is TGTGCCACCGGGACAGGGTCCACCTACGAGCAGTACTTC. It encodes CATGTGSTYEQYF.